These T cell receptor beta chains were read from a single sample in a study of resident and recirculating memory T cells in vitiligo. TCRdb keeps only in-frame clones here, not all; method: immunoSEQ multiplex PCR. The table lists more than 65,000 clones, 91% of them singletons. Material for sequencing was blood. The receptors come from a male donor with vitiligo. CDR3s include the opening cysteine and the closing phenylalanine or tryptophan. The D gene is left open where the match is weak. Clone size is not always given. Where it is, it says once, few, many or a class for expanded clones.

TRBD1	TRBV6-5	TRBJ2-7	-	CASSPTGQGRYEQYF	TGTGCCAGCAGCCCAACTGGACAGGGGCGCTACGAGCAGTACTTC
-	TRBV5-1	TRBJ2-2	-	CASKAQANTGELFF	TGCGCCAGCAAGGCACAGGCCAACACCGGGGAGCTGTTTTTT
TRBD1	TRBV7-2	TRBJ2-7	-	CASKAPGTVYEQYF	TGTGCCAGCAAAGCCCCAGGGACAGTCTACGAGCAGTACTTC
-	TRBV11-2	TRBJ2-1	-	CASSFSGNEQFF	TGTGCCAGCAGCTTTTCCGGCAATGAGCAGTTCTTC
-	TRBV28	TRBJ1-1	-	CASTDIGTIEAFF	TGTGCCAGCACTGATATAGGGACAATTGAAGCTTTCTTT
TRBD2	TRBV10-2	TRBJ2-2	-	CASGPGLEAGELFF	TGCGCCAGCGGACCGGGACTAGAGGCCGGGGAGCTGTTTTTT
TRBD2	TRBV7-6	TRBJ2-7	once	CASSLIPLTSGSSYEQYF	TGTGCCAGCAGCTTAATCCCCCTTACTAGCGGTAGCTCCTACGAGCAGTACTTC
-	TRBV7-9	TRBJ2-7	-	CASSLIGQLTYEQYF	TGTGCCAGCAGCTTAATCGGACAGCTAACCTACGAGCAGTACTTC
TRBD1	TRBV2	TRBJ1-2	-	CASRLAGTGTEGYTF	TGTGCCAGCAGGCTAGCCGGGACAGGGACTGAGGGCTACACCTTC
TRBD2	TRBV9	TRBJ2-7	once	CASSVAGSGGPEQYF	TGTGCCAGCAGCGTAGCGGGTAGCGGGGGGCCCGAGCAGTACTTC
TRBD2	TRBV4-2	TRBJ2-3	-	CASSQDWRGGSTDTQYF	TGTGCCAGCAGCCAAGATTGGCGGGGGGGTAGCACAGATACGCAGTATTTT
-	TRBV5-1	TRBJ1-6	-	CASSLVSNPHSPLHF	TGCGCCAGCAGCTTGGTTTCTAATCCCCATTCACCCCTCCACTTT
-	TRBV5-1	TRBJ2-2	-	CASSLGTGEAGELFF	TGCGCCAGCAGCTTGGGTACAGGAGAAGCCGGGGAGCTGTTTTTT
TRBD1	TRBV6-1	TRBJ2-7	once	CACLDRDRGHEQYF	TGTGCCTGCCTCGACCGGGACAGGGGCCACGAGCAGTACTTC
-	TRBV5-4	TRBJ1-2	-	CASSPRGANYGYTF	TGTGCCAGCAGCCCCCGCGGGGCTAACTATGGCTACACCTTC
-	TRBV5-6	TRBJ1-2	-	CASSLGQLTNYGYTF	TGTGCCAGCAGCTTGGGACAGCTTACTAACTATGGCTACACCTTC
-	TRBV6-5	TRBJ1-1	-	CASSYILNTEAFF	TGTGCCAGCAGTTACATATTAAACACTGAAGCTTTCTTT
-	TRBV7-9	TRBJ1-2	-	CASSLDSNYGYTF	TGTGCCAGCAGCTTAGACAGCAACTATGGCTACACCTTC
TRBD1	TRBV29-1	TRBJ1-1	-	CSVEVRSTPQGGAGAFF	TGCAGCGTTGAAGTCCGTTCCACCCCCCAGGGGGGCGCGGGAGCTTTCTTT
-	TRBV30	TRBJ2-7	once	CAWSGRDTTSYEQYF	TGTGCCTGGAGCGGCCGGGACACGACTTCCTACGAGCAGTACTTC
TRBD1	TRBV5-6	TRBJ2-2	-	CASSLPGQGEPGELFF	TGTGCCAGCAGCTTGCCGGGACAGGGGGAGCCCGGGGAGCTGTTTTTT
-	TRBV4-1	TRBJ1-6	-	CASSRPGDNTPLHF	TGCGCCAGCAGCCGCCCAGGGGACAATACACCCCTCCACTTT
-	TRBV18	TRBJ1-5	once	CASSPFGQPQHF	TGTGCCAGCTCACCCTTTGGCCAGCCCCAGCATTTT
-	TRBV7-3	TRBJ1-6	once	CASSLRNTSPLHF	TGTGCCAGCAGCTTAAGAAACACTTCACCCCTCCACTTT
TRBD1	TRBV10-1	TRBJ1-2	-	CASSDRKTSGTEPYYYGYTF	TGCGCCAGCAGTGATCGTAAAACATCCGGGACAGAGCCATATTACTACGGCTACACCTTC
TRBD1	TRBV7-7	TRBJ2-7	once	CASSRGTGGFYEQYF	TGTGCTAGCAGCCGCGGGACAGGGGGTTTCTACGAGCAGTACTTC
TRBD2	TRBV7-3	TRBJ2-2	-	CASSTGGATGELFF	TGTGCCAGCAGCACCGGGGGGGCCACCGGGGAGCTGTTTTTT
-	TRBV14	TRBJ1-1	-	CASSQGLYRVDTEAFF	TGTGCCAGCAGCCAGGGGCTCTACAGGGTGGACACTGAAGCTTTCTTT
TRBD2	TRBV2	TRBJ2-5	-	CAGRTSGAGETQYF	TGTGCCGGCAGGACTAGCGGGGCGGGAGAGACCCAGTACTTC
-	TRBV7-8	TRBJ1-3	-	CASSTSSTVYSGNTIYF	TGTGCCAGCAGCACCAGCTCGACAGTATACTCTGGAAACACCATATATTTT
TRBD1	TRBV7-2	TRBJ1-4	-	CASSLLARGDEKLFF	TGTGCCAGCAGCTTACTCGCCAGGGGGGATGAAAAACTGTTTTTT
TRBD1	TRBV7-2	TRBJ2-7	-	CASSLGGTGAYEQYF	TGTGCCAGCAGCTTAGGGGGGACAGGGGCCTACGAGCAGTACTTC
-	TRBV19	TRBJ1-2	-	CASSMQITYGYTF	TGTGCCAGTAGTATGCAGATTACCTATGGCTACACCTTC
TRBD1	TRBV12-5	TRBJ1-1	-	CASGLVMRGLAMNTEAFF	TGTGCTAGTGGTTTGGTAATGAGGGGGCTAGCCATGAACACTGAAGCTTTCTTT
-	TRBV27	TRBJ1-4	-	CASSLGLRGGINEKLFF	TGTGCCAGCAGTTTAGGGCTTAGGGGGGGGATTAATGAAAAACTGTTTTTT
-	TRBV28	TRBJ1-1	-	CASSLSSTEAFF	TGTGCCAGCAGTTTGTCTTCCACTGAAGCTTTCTTT
TRBD2	TRBV4-2	TRBJ2-1	-	CASSQELAGGFEQFF	TGTGCCAGCAGCCAAGAACTAGCGGGGGGGTTTGAGCAGTTCTTC
-	TRBV27	TRBJ1-2	once	CASSPGRYNYGYTF	TGTGCCAGCAGTCCCGGGAGGTATAACTATGGCTACACCTTC
-	TRBV6-5	TRBJ1-2	-	CASSYSTDSHYGYTF	TGTGCCAGCAGTTACTCGACGGACAGCCACTATGGCTACACCTTC
TRBD1	TRBV5-1	TRBJ1-1	-	CASSSLGQYTEAFF	TGCGCCAGCAGCTCCCTGGGACAGTACACTGAAGCTTTCTTT
TRBD1	TRBV9	TRBJ1-2	once	CASSKDRDYGYTF	TGTGCCAGCAGCAAGGACAGGGACTATGGCTACACCTTC
-	TRBV2	TRBJ2-5	-	CANNLEVEETQYF	TGTGCCAACAATTTGGAGGTGGAAGAGACCCAGTACTTC
-	TRBV7-8	TRBJ1-2	-	CASSLAGVRGFSYGYTF	TGTGCCAGCAGCTTAGCGGGGGTGAGGGGGTTTAGCTATGGCTACACCTTC
-	TRBV4-1	TRBJ1-2	-	CASSQERGARGYRDGYTF	TGCGCCAGCAGCCAAGAAAGGGGTGCCAGGGGTTATCGGGATGGCTACACCTTC
-	TRBV4-3	TRBJ2-1	-	CASSQEVGYNEQFF	TGCGCCAGCAGCCAAGAGGTCGGCTACAATGAGCAGTTCTTC
-	TRBV15	TRBJ1-3	-	CATSRDTSSGNTIYF	TGTGCCACCAGCAGAGACACTAGCTCTGGAAACACCATATATTTT